The subject of this entry is one T cell receptor (beta chain). The antigen remains undetermined. V was trimmed by 7 bases and J by 9 bases, leaving 19 bases between them. Germline CDR1 reads SQVTM; CDR2 reads ANQGSEA. The CDR3 is made up of 13 amino acids. This entry belongs to a study of early T cells in non-severe SARS-CoV-2 infection. Across the whole study: Chains from this unsorted whole-blood bulk RNA could not be paired.

Study-wide results and limits: Matching results from VDJdb favored anti-spike CD8 responses, leaving private and CD4 specificities undetected.

Individual cDNA molecules received unique molecular identifiers. TCRdb re-called the 5' RACE reads with MiXCR, one entry per CDR3 protein. Of 65,000 to 95,000 distinct CDR3 sequences in the sample, 15% to 20% were seen once. The sequencing input was whole blood. This rearrangement joins TRBV29-1 to TRBJ2-1; D not resolved. The origin of this receptor is an adult who was a healthcare worker with PCR-confirmed SARS-CoV-2 infection or an uninfected control (not recorded which). Here the CDR3 reads CSAPGPRTGEQFF. The CDR3 DNA sequence: TGCAGCGCTCCAGGCCCTAGAACGGGTGAGCAGTTCTTC.